Presented here are 5 T cell receptor beta chains from one specimen sequenced in a study of blood T cell repertoires in COVID-19. Repertoires were generated with immunoSEQ multiplex PCR, while TCRdb's copy carries only in-frame clones and drops some. This sample yields about 240,000 clones, of which around nine tenths are seen a single time; about 7.1% belongs to the top ten. Sequenced sample: peripheral blood. Receptors were obtained from a woman aged 70-85 years with active or convalescent COVID-19.

The chain is built from TRBV10-1 and TRBJ2-2, with a weak D call TRBD2 (6 bases). CDR1 is WNHNN and CDR2 is SYGVQD in the germline V gene (reference sequence). V lost 7 bases to trimming and J lost 5 bases, with 11 bases between them. The CDR3 totals 13 residues. The CDR3 coding sequence is TGCGCCAGCAATCTCGGGGGAACCGGGGAGCTGTTTTTT. Protein product: CASNLGGTGELFF.

This chain uses TRBV27 with TRBJ1-5, with D unclear. Germline-derived CDR1 and CDR2 are MNHEY and SMNVEV (reference sequence). V was trimmed by 6 bases and J by 7 bases, leaving 10 bases between them. CDR3 length equals 12 residues. The CDR3 region is CASSGKGQPQHF. CDR3 sequence (DNA): TGTGCCAGCAGCGGGAAAGGACAGCCCCAGCATTTT.

V gene TRBV6-5 combines with J gene TRBJ1-1; TRBD1 is a possible D gene (5 bases). With 7 bases removed from V and 4 bases from J, the gap between germline ends came to 19 bases. This CDR3 has 15 residues. Germline V gene sequence: CDR1 MNHEY, CDR2 SVGAGI. The CDR3 DNA reads TGTGCCAGCATGGGGTGGGGGGACGTCGGCACTGAAGCTTTCTTT. This encodes CASMGWGDVGTEAFF.

The chain uses TRBV27 and TRBJ1-4; D might be TRBD1 (6 bases). Trimming stripped 4 bases from V and 7 bases from J, with 16 bases between. The CDR3 spans 15 residues. The V gene's germline CDR1 is MNHEY and CDR2 SMNVEV (reference sequence). CDR3 loop: CASSSQGMVSEKLFF. Written as DNA, the CDR3 is TGTGCCAGCAGTTCCCAGGGGATGGTTAGTGAAAAACTGTTTTTT.

The J gene is TRBJ1-1, the V gene TRBV10-3; D is unresolved. The V end was cut by 2 bases, the J end by 2 bases, with 12 bases between. Germline V lookup: CDR1 ENHRY, CDR2 SYGVKD. The CDR3 extends over 15 amino acids. This chain's CDR3 is CAISETDLANTEAFF. DNA for the CDR3: TGTGCCATCAGTGAGACCGACCTAGCAAACACTGAAGCTTTCTTT.